This TCR beta chain was identified in a study of CD8+ T cells in alopecia areata. It was cDNA, reverse transcribed from extracted RNA, that served as the sequencing template. The table came from immunoSEQ multiplex PCR; TCRdb's copy has only in-frame clones and leaves some out. Of roughly 110,000 clones listed, 84% were seen once; the top ten hold over 20%. Treatment in this sample: oral pan-JAK inhibitor, 5-10 mg twice daily. Germline V gives CDR1 SGDLS, CDR2 YYNGEE. Trimming took off 3 bases at V and 2 bases at J, with 13 bases between the two ends. CDR3 size: 15 residues. The chain links TRBV9 to TRBJ2-3; D is possibly TRBD1 (6 bases). This TCR was recovered from a human donor with alopecia areata. The sequenced sample was CD8+ T cells sorted from blood, obtained at week 24, from a patient treated with tofacitinib. CDR3 coding DNA: TGTGCCAGCAGCGACAGGGACCTCTCCACAGATACGCAGTATTTT. It specifies CASSDRDLSTDTQYF.